What follows are 32 T cell receptor beta chains derived from one specimen sequenced in a study of cytomegalovirus exposure and HLA in healthy donors. This table comes from immunoSEQ multiplex PCR, and its TCRdb copy is limited to in-frame clones, with some not included. The table includes more than 95,000 clones, more than 85% detected once. Sequenced sample: PBMCs. These receptors all stem from a man between 18 and 35 years old in good health and CMV-seropositive.

The V gene is TRBV19, the J gene TRBJ2-1; D uncertain. V lost 1 base and J lost 9, with 4 bases in between. The CDR3 length is 11 residues. Germline V gene sequence: CDR1 LNHDA, CDR2 SQIVND (reference sequence). The DNA for the CDR3 is TGTGCCAGTAGTATAGCGAGTGAGCAGTTCTTC. Protein: CASSIASEQFF. The full variable domain, in which reference TRBV19 and TRBJ2-1 provide the parts outside the CDR3, is DGGITQSPKYLFRKEGQNVTLSCEQNLNHDAMYWYRQDPGQGLRLIYYSQIVNDFQKGDIAEGYSVSREKKESFPLTVTSAQKNPTAFYLCASSIASEQFFGPGTRLTVL.

The V and J genes are TRBV2 and TRBJ2-2; 13 nucleotides line up with TRBD2. Per the germline V gene, CDR1 is SNHLY and CDR2 is FYNNEI. J lost 5 bases, V lost 4 bases, and 1 base had no gene match. The CDR3 extends over 15 amino acids. CDR3 region: CASSAGLAGTGELFF. DNA for the CDR3: TGTGCCAGCAGTGCGGGACTAGCGGGGACCGGGGAGCTGTTTTTT.

The chain carries TRBV4-3 and TRBJ1-1; unclear D gene. The V gene lost 4 bases and the J gene lost 4 bases, with 13 bases spanning the gap. The germline gives CDR1 LGHNA, CDR2 YSLEER. This CDR3 region has 14 residues. The CDR3 DNA follows: TGCGCCAGCAGCCCGACGGGAGGGAGCACTGAAGCTTTCTTT. Residues: CASSPTGGSTEAFF.

J is TRBJ1-1 and V is TRBV2; D might be TRBD1 (5 bases). The CDR3 runs 11 residues. V was clipped by 5 bases and J by 7 bases, with 8 bases between them. Germline V gene lookup returns CDR1 SNHLY and CDR2 FYNNEI. In DNA, the CDR3 is TGTGCCAGCAGTCCCGGGGGTGAAGCTTTCTTT. Its translation is CASSPGGEAFF.

This clone was seen a single time. The chain joins TRBV7-2 to TRBJ2-1; the D gene is possibly TRBD1 (6 bases). V dropped 5 bases and J dropped 11 bases, with 19 bases sitting between them. Germline loops: CDR1 SGHTA, CDR2 FQGNSA. The CDR3 length is 14 residues. The CDR3 bases are TGTGCCAGCAGCCCACGCCCCCAGACAGGTCAGCAGTTCTTC. As protein: CASSPRPQTGQQFF.

This sequence joins TRBV4-2 and TRBJ2-1; TRBD2 agrees at 15 bases. Looked up from germline, CDR1 is LGHNA and CDR2 is YNFKEQ. The J segment lost 6 bases and the V segment lost 2 bases, leaving 17 bases of the junction unmatched. The CDR3 totals 21 residues. The CDR3 coding sequence is TGTGCCAGCAGCCAACAAAAAGGGAGATGGACTAGCGGGGGGGGAATCAATGAGCAGTTCTTC. Translating gives CASSQQKGRWTSGGGINEQFF.

The CDR3 here is CASRSTYEQYF. CDR3 nucleotides: TGTGCCAGCAGGTCTACCTACGAGCAGTACTTC. This rearrangement joins TRBV2 to TRBJ2-7; D not certain. The CDR3 runs 11 residues. Germline-derived CDR1 and CDR2 are SNHLY and FYNNEI. Trimming pared 6 bases from V and 2 bases from J, leaving 5 bases between.

This chain uses TRBV10-2 with TRBJ1-2; no clear D gene. Germline CDR1 and CDR2: WSHSY and SAAADI. CDR3 length equals 13 residues. The V and J ends lost 0 bases and 6 bases respectively, with 8 bases between them. The CDR3 reads CASSESGGDGYTF. In DNA, the CDR3 is TGCGCCAGCAGTGAGTCGGGAGGAGATGGCTACACCTTC.

This clone was detected only once. The chain carries TRBV7-6 and TRBJ2-2; D might be TRBD1 (5 bases). Trimming took off 1 base at V and 7 bases at J, with 13 bases between the two ends. The germline V gene encodes CDR1 SGHVS and CDR2 FNYEAQ. This CDR3 spans 15 amino acids. This CDR3 is CASSLEGDTLGELFF. The CDR3 bases are TGTGCCAGCAGCTTAGAAGGGGATACTCTCGGGGAGCTGTTTTTT.

This chain joins TRBV7-9 and TRBJ2-3; 13 bases align to TRBD2. The CDR3 is made up of 17 amino acids. Germline V gene lookup returns CDR1 SEHNR and CDR2 FQNEAQ (reference sequence). The junction had 8 bases not matched to a gene; V was cut back by 8 bases and J by 0 bases. The CDR3 reads CASYGLAGDTSTDTQYF. The CDR3 nucleotides read TGTGCCAGCTATGGACTAGCGGGGGATACTAGCACAGATACGCAGTATTTT.

This rearrangement joins TRBV7-9 to TRBJ2-7, with TRBD2 matching 8 bases. V trimming: 4 bases; J trimming: 1 base; junction bases outside the gene matches: 6. The germline V gene encodes CDR1 SEHNR and CDR2 FQNEAQ (reference sequence). The CDR3 length is 15 residues. This chain's CDR3 is CASSSGGGPSYEQYF. In nucleotides, the CDR3 is TGTGCCAGCAGCTCCGGGGGGGGACCTTCCTACGAGCAGTACTTC. Variable domain in full (rest from reference TRBV7-9 and TRBJ2-7): DTGVSQNPRHKITKRGQNVTFRCDPISEHNRLYWYRQTLGQGPEFLTYFQNEAQLEKSRLLSDRFSAERPKGSFSTLEIQRTEQGDSAMYLCASSSGGGPSYEQYFGPGTRLTVT.

The chain employs TRBV4-2 and TRBJ2-7; TRBD1 aligns across 7 bases. The CDR3 extends over 16 amino acids. Germline CDR1 LGHNA, CDR2 YNFKEQ. The V segment lost 0 bases and the J segment 0 bases; nucleotides outside the gene matches: 5. CDR3 coding DNA: TGTGCCAGCAGCCAAGAGTCGGGACAGTTCTCCTACGAGCAGTACTTC. Its protein is CASSQESGQFSYEQYF.

The rearrangement uses TRBV13 and TRBJ2-1, with 8 bases matching TRBD1. From germline, CDR1 is PRHDT and CDR2 FYEKMQ (reference sequence). The length of the CDR3 is 14 residues. J lost 5 bases, V lost 5 bases, and 5 bases had no gene match. The CDR3 DNA is TGTGCCAGCAGCGCCCGACAGGGGAACAATGAGCAGTTCTTC. The encoded protein is CASSARQGNNEQFF. Together with reference TRBV13 and TRBJ2-1, the CDR3 gives the full variable domain: AAGVIQSPRHLIKEKRETATLKCYPIPRHDTVYWYQQGPGQDPQFLISFYEKMQSDKGSIPDRFSAQQFSDYHSELNMSSLELGDSALYFCASSARQGNNEQFFGPGTRLTVL.

The rearrangement uses TRBV7-9 and TRBJ1-2; the D is unclear. The CDR3 contains 16 residues. Germline CDR1 is SEHNR and CDR2 is FQNEAQ (reference sequence). V lost 2 bases and J 8 bases, leaving 21 bases between the germline ends. The CDR3 nucleotides read TGTGCCAGCAGCTTAAGAGGGTTGGAGACCCTGGAGGGCTACACCTTC. Amino acid sequence: CASSLRGLETLEGYTF.

This chain links TRBV5-1 with TRBJ1-3; D is uncertain. Trimming took 1 base from V and 2 from J, leaving 13 bases between them. This CDR3 is 16 amino acids long. Looked up from germline, CDR1 is SGHRS and CDR2 is YFSETQ. The CDR3 sequence is CASSLQPDSAGNTIYF. The CDR3 DNA reads as TGCGCCAGCAGCTTGCAACCTGATAGCGCTGGAAACACCATATATTTT.

The chain links TRBV6-6 to TRBJ1-5, with 7 bases identical to TRBD1. The V gene's germline CDR1 is MNHNY and CDR2 SVGAGI (reference sequence). After removal of 6 bases from V and 7 bases from J, the junction contained 12 bases not matched to a gene. The CDR3 runs to 15 residues. CDR3 coding DNA: TGTGCCAGCAGACCAGGGGGGAAATTCCAGCAGCCCCAGCATTTT. It codes for CASRPGGKFQQPQHF.

The chain recombines TRBV6-4 with TRBJ2-3, with TRBD2 matching 10 bases. CDR1 and CDR2 (germline): MRHNA, SNTAGT. Unmatched junction bases numbered 7, after V lost 0 bases and J lost 1 base. CDR3 size: 18 residues. In nucleotides, the CDR3 is TGTGCCAGCAGTGACTCGGGTACAACTAGCGGGGGCACAGATACGCAGTATTTT. It encodes CASSDSGTTSGGTDTQYF.

This chain connects TRBV20-1 to TRBJ1-4; the D gene is possibly TRBD1 (6 bases). The V gene lost 5 bases and the J gene lost 10 bases, with 8 bases spanning the gap. Germline CDR1 DFQATT, CDR2 SNEGSKA (reference sequence). CDR3 size: 10 residues. The CDR3 region has the DNA TGCAGTGCTGGGGGGGCAAAACTGTTTTTT. Its translation: CSAGGAKLFF.

The chain recombines TRBV9 with TRBJ1-2, with 9 bases aligning to TRBD1. Germline CDR1 is SGDLS and CDR2 is YYNGEE. This CDR3 is built from 16 residues. V was clipped by 0 bases and J by 8 bases; unmatched bases: 11. CDR3 loop: CASSVDGTGPRQGYTF. In DNA, the CDR3 is TGTGCCAGCAGCGTAGACGGGACAGGGCCCCGCCAAGGCTACACCTTC.

As DNA, the CDR3 is TGTGCCAGCAGCCCGGGGGACAGGGTTGACACCGGGGAGCTGTTTTTT. Protein: CASSPGDRVDTGELFF. The V call is TRBV7-9, the J call TRBJ2-2, with 9 bases lining up with TRBD1. Trimming cost V 5 bases and J 3 bases; bases outside gene matches: 7. There are 16 residues in the CDR3. Germline loops: CDR1 SEHNR, CDR2 FQNEAQ (reference sequence).

A word on this clone: This CDR3 is also generated by other DNA sequences in the sample. The chain carries TRBV14 and TRBJ1-2; maybe TRBD1 (6 bases). The CDR3 is made up of 13 amino acids. Germline CDR1 SGHDN, CDR2 FVKESK. V lost 3 bases and J lost 3, with 8 bases in between. CDR3 in amino acids: CASSQDRYYGYTF. The CDR3 DNA sequence: TGTGCCAGCAGCCAGGACAGATACTATGGCTACACCTTC.

This rearrangement joins TRBV4-3 to TRBJ2-7; 7 bases align to TRBD1. The V segment lost 4 bases and the J segment 1 base; nucleotides outside the gene matches: 4. This CDR3 spans 14 amino acids. Germline values: CDR1 LGHNA, CDR2 YSLEER. CDR3 in amino acids: CASSPGTASYEQYF. In DNA form, the CDR3 reads TGCGCCAGCAGCCCAGGGACAGCGTCCTACGAGCAGTACTTC.

The V gene is TRBV2, the J gene TRBJ1-2; tentative D call: TRBD1 (5 bases). The CDR3 length is 13 residues. Trimming took 6 bases from V and 7 from J, leaving 15 bases between them. Germline CDR1 and CDR2: SNHLY and FYNNEI. CDR3: CASRPSQQVGYTF. The CDR3 region has the DNA TGTGCCAGCAGACCCAGCCAACAGGTTGGCTACACCTTC.

The chain has TRBV6-6 and TRBJ2-5; maybe TRBD1 (6 bases). The length of the CDR3 is 14 residues. CDR1 and CDR2 from the germline V gene are MNHNY and SVGAGI (reference sequence). V was trimmed by 6 bases and J by 5 bases, leaving 16 bases between them. The CDR3 sequence is CASSNFRGAETQYF. The DNA of the CDR3 is TGTGCCAGCAGCAACTTCAGGGGCGCGGAGACCCAGTACTTC.

The V call is TRBV30, the J call TRBJ1-1, with 7 bases lining up with TRBD1. Germline loops: CDR1 GTSNPN, CDR2 SVGIG (reference sequence). V shed 5 bases, J shed 0 bases, and the junction held 3 bases outside the gene matches. This CDR3 spans 13 amino acids. The CDR3: CAWGDSMNTEAFF. CDR3 nucleotide sequence: TGTGCCTGGGGGGACAGCATGAACACTGAAGCTTTCTTT.

The rearrangement uses TRBV13 and TRBJ1-3; D unclear. CDR3 length equals 15 residues. V lost 7 bases to trimming and J lost 5 bases, with 18 bases between them. Germline values: CDR1 PRHDT, CDR2 FYEKMQ (reference sequence). The CDR3 sequence is CASIAGKRDRNTIYF. CDR3 bases: TGTGCCAGCATAGCGGGCAAGAGAGATCGAAACACCATATATTTT.

The rearrangement links TRBV7-2 to TRBJ2-4; 8 bases line up with TRBD2. The CDR3 loop spans 14 amino acids. V trimming: 5 bases; J trimming: 8 bases; junction bases outside the gene matches: 8. Germline V gene data show CDR1 as SGHTA and CDR2 as FQGNSA. CDR3 nucleotides: TGTGCCAGCAGCCCCCCAGGTAGCGGGGACATTCAGTACTTC. Amino acid sequence: CASSPPGSGDIQYF.

This chain uses TRBV5-4 with TRBJ1-2; no definite D call. Per germline, CDR1 SGHNT and CDR2 YYREEE (reference sequence). The CDR3 length is 14 residues. V lost 2 bases to trimming and J lost 6 bases, with 14 bases between them. The CDR3 coding sequence is TGTGCCAGCAGCTTCGCGGGGTATCGGAATGGCTACACCTTC. Its translation: CASSFAGYRNGYTF. The full variable domain, its missing parts supplied by reference TRBV5-4 and TRBJ1-2, is ETGVTQSPTHLIKTRGQQVTLRCSSQSGHNTVSWYQQALGQGPQFIFQYYREEENGRGNFPPRFSGLQFPNYSSELNVNALELDDSALYLCASSFAGYRNGYTFGSGTRLTVV.

The rearrangement uses TRBV6-5 and TRBJ1-2, with unresolved D. The CDR3 is 15 residues long. The V gene lost 4 bases and the J gene lost 1 base, with 13 bases spanning the gap. Germline CDR1 reads MNHEY; CDR2 reads SVGAGI. The CDR3 is CASSSFGEGNYGYTF. Here the CDR3 DNA reads TGTGCCAGCAGTTCTTTTGGGGAGGGTAACTATGGCTACACCTTC.

The chain employs TRBV2 and TRBJ2-7; TRBD1 might be the D (6 bases). V was pared by 7 bases and J by 7 bases, with 17 bases between. This CDR3 region has 13 residues. Germline CDR1 SNHLY, CDR2 FYNNEI. The chain's CDR3 is CASTLRSQGEQYF. Written as DNA, the CDR3 is TGTGCCAGCACCCTGAGAAGCCAGGGGGAGCAGTACTTC.

The J gene is TRBJ2-4, the V gene TRBV29-1; D may be TRBD1 (5 bases). Trimming took off 0 bases at V and 2 bases at J, with 8 bases between the two ends. The CDR3 runs to 14 residues. Germline V lookup: CDR1 SQVTM, CDR2 ANQGSEA. The CDR3 loop is CSVEDQGSKNIQYF. CDR3 coding DNA: TGCAGCGTTGAAGATCAGGGTTCCAAAAACATTCAGTACTTC.

J is TRBJ2-1 and V is TRBV13, with a tentative D call TRBD2 (6 bases). The germline V gene encodes CDR1 PRHDT and CDR2 FYEKMQ (reference sequence). Trimming left V 6 bases short and J 2 bases short, with 17 bases between. The CDR3 spans 16 residues. CDR3 in amino acids: CASSPAGRRAYNEQFF. DNA of the CDR3: TGTGCCAGCAGTCCCGCAGGGAGGAGGGCCTACAATGAGCAGTTCTTC.